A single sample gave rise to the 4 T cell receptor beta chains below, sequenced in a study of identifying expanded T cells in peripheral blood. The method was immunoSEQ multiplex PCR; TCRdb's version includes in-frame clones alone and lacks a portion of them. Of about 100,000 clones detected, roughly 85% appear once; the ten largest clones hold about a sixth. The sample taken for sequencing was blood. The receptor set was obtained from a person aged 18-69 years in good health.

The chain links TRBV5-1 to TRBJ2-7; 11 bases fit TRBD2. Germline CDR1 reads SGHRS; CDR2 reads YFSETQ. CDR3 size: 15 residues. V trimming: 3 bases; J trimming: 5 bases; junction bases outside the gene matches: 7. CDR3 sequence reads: CASSSGGLAADEQYF. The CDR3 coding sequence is TGCGCCAGCAGCTCCGGGGGACTAGCGGCTGACGAGCAGTACTTC.

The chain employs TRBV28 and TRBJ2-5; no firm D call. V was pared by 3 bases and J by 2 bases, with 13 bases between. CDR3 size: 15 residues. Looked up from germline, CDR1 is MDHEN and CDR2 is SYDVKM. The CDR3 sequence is CASSLHGIYQETQYF. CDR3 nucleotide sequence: TGTGCCAGCAGTTTGCACGGAATTTATCAAGAGACCCAGTACTTC.

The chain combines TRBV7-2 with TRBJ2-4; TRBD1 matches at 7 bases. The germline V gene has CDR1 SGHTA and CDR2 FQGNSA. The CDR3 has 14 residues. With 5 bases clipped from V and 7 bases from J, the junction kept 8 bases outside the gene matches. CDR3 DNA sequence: TGTGCCAGCAGCAGATCGGGACAGTGGAACATTCAGTACTTC. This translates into CASSRSGQWNIQYF. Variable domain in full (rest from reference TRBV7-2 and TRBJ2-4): GAGVSQSPSNKVTEKGKDVELRCDPISGHTALYWYRQSLGQGLEFLIYFQGNSAPDKSGLPSDRFSAERTGGSVSTLTIQRTQQEDSAVYLCASSRSGQWNIQYFGAGTRLSVL.

This CDR3 is CASAPFAGTYLPNYGYTF. CDR3 DNA sequence: TGTGCCAGCGCCCCCTTCGCGGGAACCTATCTGCCTAACTATGGCTACACCTTC. The chain is built from TRBV11-2 and TRBJ1-2, with D hard to call. Trimming took off 8 bases at V and 0 bases at J, with 25 bases between the two ends. Per germline, CDR1 SGHAT and CDR2 FQNNGV. The CDR3 covers 18 residues.